This T cell receptor (beta chain) was identified during a study of blood T cell repertoires in COVID-19 (dated by TCRdb to 2019 to 2021). In terms of the full investigation: Samples from collaborators originated in the United States, Italy and Spain and spanned both the acute and convalescent phases of COVID-19. The samples were drawn from two sources: the first 160 participants of the ongoing ImmuneRACE study, and 950 to 1,500 subjects contributed by 6 global collaborators. Deeply sampled blood TCRbeta repertoires from subjects exposed to, actively infected with, or recovered from COVID-19 were included in the dataset. The prospective study material was composed of cDNA or gDNA derived from T cells, B-cell-depleted T cells, or PBMCs. Where available, HLA class I and class II types were taken from metadata supplied by the sample provider and were not determined by assay-based typing. The repertoires were released in a freely available public database intended as a resource for research on the immune response to SARS-CoV-2. A de-identified subject ID, COVID-19 status, age in years and sex were almost always included in the sample metadata.

Samples from volunteer blood donors who had recovered from COVID-19 were contributed by a second Seattle source. Each collaborating institution followed its own protocols to collect whole blood in K2EDTA tubes. For TCRbeta analysis, collaborators shipped samples as frozen whole blood, isolated PBMCs, or DNA extracted from either of those sample types. The immunoSEQ Assay, a bias-controlled multiplex PCR, was used to amplify TCRbeta CDR3 regions from genomic DNA. Per the original workflow: Nucleated cell counts per sample were estimated from amplification of reference gene primers within the assay. To quantify the absolute abundance of each unique TCRbeta CDR3 rearrangement, sequence reads were collapsed and filtered. Productive Simpson clonality was computed per sample as the square root of Simpson's diversity index over productive rearrangements. Not all clones reach the TCRdb copy of this immuneACCESS table, which keeps in-frame sequences only. Checked studies attribute under half of the gap to unresolved V genes and leave the rest unexplained. V and J calls and clone size are as listed in that table; D and trimming were resolved from the DNA. Recorded for this sample are 310,000 or so clones; more than 80% of them occurred a single time. The top ten constitute about 6.8% of the sample.

Overall results and qualifications from the work: The amount of clinical and demographic metadata varied by source and participant and was provided uncurated.

The CDR3 holds 16 amino acids from the cysteine to the phenylalanine. Only the CDR3 DNA stays, 48 bases, in frame from base 1. CDR1 and CDR2 are read off the germline V gene as MNHNS and SASEGT. Trimming removed 4 bases from V and 4 bases from J; the gene matches leave 12 bases unexplained. About this clone: This clone's antigen is unknown. No quality values exist for individual bases; no much larger clone is one base distant.

The sequence links TRBV6-1 to TRBJ1-1; TRBD1 fits 7 bases in the junction. Sequencing was performed on peripheral blood. The TCR sequence derives from a man aged 18-30 years who had recovered from COVID-19. Here is the DNA: TGTGCCAGCAGTGCCGGGACAGCGGTGGAAGGCACTGAAGCTTTCTTT. Its product reads: CASSAGTAVEGTEAFF.